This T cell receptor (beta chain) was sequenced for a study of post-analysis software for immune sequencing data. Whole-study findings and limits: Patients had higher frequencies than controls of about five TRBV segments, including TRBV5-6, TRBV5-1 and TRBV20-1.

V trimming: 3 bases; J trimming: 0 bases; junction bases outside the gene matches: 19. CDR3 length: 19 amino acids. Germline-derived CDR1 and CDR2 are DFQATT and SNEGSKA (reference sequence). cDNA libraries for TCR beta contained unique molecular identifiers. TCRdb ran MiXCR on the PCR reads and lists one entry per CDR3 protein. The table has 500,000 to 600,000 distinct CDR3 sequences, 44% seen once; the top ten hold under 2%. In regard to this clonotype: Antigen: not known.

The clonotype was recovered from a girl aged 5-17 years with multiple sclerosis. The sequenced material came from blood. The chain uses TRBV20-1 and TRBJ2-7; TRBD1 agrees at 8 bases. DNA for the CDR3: TGCAGTGCTAGCGCATGGTTGGCAGGGGGCTTCTCGGGCTCCTACGAGCAGTACTTC. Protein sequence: CSASAWLAGGFSGSYEQYF.